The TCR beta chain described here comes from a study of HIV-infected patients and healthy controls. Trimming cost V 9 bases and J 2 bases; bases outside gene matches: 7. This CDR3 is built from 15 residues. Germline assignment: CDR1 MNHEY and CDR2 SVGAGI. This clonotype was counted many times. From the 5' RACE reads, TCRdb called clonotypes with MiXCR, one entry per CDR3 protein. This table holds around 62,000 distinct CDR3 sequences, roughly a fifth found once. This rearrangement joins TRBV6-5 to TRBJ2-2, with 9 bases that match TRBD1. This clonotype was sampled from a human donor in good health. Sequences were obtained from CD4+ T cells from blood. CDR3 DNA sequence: TGTGCCAGTAACTACAGGGGGCTAAACACCGGGGAGCTGTTTTTT. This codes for CASNYRGLNTGELFF.